Listed here are 21 T cell receptor beta chains from one sample, sequenced in a study of T cell repertoires in cytomegalovirus infection. TCRdb redid the calling of the reads with MiXCR, one entry per CDR3 protein. The sample consists of approximately 630,000 distinct CDR3 sequences, 20% to 25% of them appearing once. The sequenced sample was CD8+ T cells from PBMCs. These receptor sequences come from a human donor in good health (CMV status not recorded). Some clones in this sample may be carry-over from other donors' samples.

V gene TRBV5-5 combines with J gene TRBJ1-2, with 7 bases aligning to TRBD1. From germline, CDR1 is SGHKS and CDR2 YYEKEE (reference sequence). V was clipped by 1 base and J by 8 bases; unmatched bases: 8. This CDR3 comprises 14 residues. This CDR3 is CASSLKGAVRGYTF. DNA of the CDR3: TGTGCCAGCAGCTTGAAGGGGGCCGTCCGGGGCTACACCTTC.

Only a few counts were recorded for this clonotype. This chain connects TRBV7-3 to TRBJ2-3, with D unresolved. CDR3 length: 16 residues. Trimming took off 0 bases at V and 0 bases at J, with 10 bases between the two ends. Per the germline V gene, CDR1 is SGHTA and CDR2 is FQGTGA. The chain's CDR3 is CASSLTPLGSTDTQYF. In DNA form, the CDR3 reads TGTGCCAGCAGCTTAACGCCCCTTGGGAGCACAGATACGCAGTATTTT.

This clonotype appeared a few times. The rearrangement joins TRBV2 to TRBJ2-1; 10 bases fit TRBD1. Losses at the gene ends were 7 bases for V and 6 bases for J; bases not matched to a gene: 6. Germline CDR1 and CDR2: SNHLY and FYNNEI. The CDR3 runs 14 residues. The DNA of the CDR3 is TGTGCCAGCATGGGACAGGGGATCTTCAATGAGCAGTTCTTC. It translates to CASMGQGIFNEQFF.

This clonotype has only a few counts. The chain employs TRBV5-1 and TRBJ1-4; 7 nucleotides line up with TRBD1. Germline V lookup: CDR1 SGHRS, CDR2 YFSETQ. CDR3 length equals 15 residues. Trimming at V came to 7 bases and at J to 5 bases, leaving 11 bases not matched to a gene. The CDR3 bases are TGCGCCAGCGCCTCAGGGGACAGCTCAAATGAAAAACTGTTTTTT. Translating it yields CASASGDSSNEKLFF.

With respect to this clonotype: This clone may be a read error of a much larger clone one base away. The rearrangement links TRBV7-8 to TRBJ2-1, with D hard to call. Germline V gene sequence: CDR1 SGHVS, CDR2 FQNEAQ. The CDR3 totals 8 residues. This chain's CDR3 is CANSPLFF. As DNA, the CDR3 is TGTGCCAACAGCCCCCTGTTCTTC.

This clonotype was seen many times. The rearrangement joins TRBV7-8 to TRBJ2-3, with 7 bases identical to TRBD1. CDR3 length equals 17 residues. The V segment lost 0 bases and the J segment 2 bases; nucleotides outside the gene matches: 8. Germline CDR1 is SGHVS and CDR2 is FQNEAQ. The CDR3: CASSLAFDRVITDTQYF. The CDR3 DNA reads TGTGCCAGCAGCTTAGCGTTCGACAGGGTCATCACAGATACGCAGTATTTT.

V and J are TRBV6-5 and TRBJ2-3; 8 bases agree with TRBD2. The CDR3 length is 15 residues. Germline V gives CDR1 MNHEY, CDR2 SVGAGI. With 6 bases clipped from V and 5 bases from J, the junction kept 10 bases outside the gene matches. DNA for the CDR3: TGTGCCAGCAGCCCGGGGGGCGGGGGGTTAGATACGCAGTATTTT. It translates to CASSPGGGGLDTQYF.

The V and J genes are TRBV29-1 and TRBJ1-2; D ambiguous. V lost 5 bases to trimming and J lost 6 bases, with 7 bases between them. Germline CDR1 and CDR2: SQVTM and ANQGSEA. The CDR3 totals 10 residues. CDR3 in DNA: TGCAGCGTTCCCTGGAATGGCTACACCTTC. Its translation: CSVPWNGYTF. The full variable domain, with the rest looked up from reference TRBV29-1 and TRBJ1-2, is SAVISQKPSRDICQRGTSLTIQCQVDSQVTMMFWYRQQPGQSLTLIATANQGSEATYESGFVIDKFPISRPNLTFSTLTVSNMSPEDSSIYLCSVPWNGYTFGSGTRLTVV.

This clonotype was counted only a few times. The J gene is TRBJ1-5, the V gene TRBV9; 12 bases align to TRBD1. Losses at the gene ends were 3 bases for V and 9 bases for J; bases not matched to a gene: 10. CDR1 is SGDLS and CDR2 is YYNGEE in the germline V gene. This CDR3 spans 16 amino acids. The CDR3 DNA is TGTGCCAGCAGCGGGCCGGGACAGGGGGCTTTGGGGCCCCAGCATTTT. This encodes CASSGPGQGALGPQHF.

This rearrangement joins TRBV9 to TRBJ2-5, with 8 bases fitting TRBD2. Unmatched junction bases numbered 6, after V lost 3 bases and J lost 5 bases. Looked up from germline, CDR1 is SGDLS and CDR2 is YYNGEE. The CDR3 sequence is 14 residues long. The CDR3: CASSASLADETQYF. The CDR3, as DNA: TGTGCCAGCAGCGCCTCACTAGCGGACGAGACCCAGTACTTC.

The chain joins TRBV27 to TRBJ2-5; 14 nucleotides align to TRBD2. Germline lookup yields CDR1 MNHEY and CDR2 SMNVEV (reference sequence). CDR3 length: 16 amino acids. Trimming removed 5 bases from V and 4 bases from J; junction bases left unmatched: 6. The CDR3 sequence: CASSITGLAGVETQYF. CDR3 in DNA: TGTGCCAGCAGTATAACGGGACTAGCGGGAGTAGAGACCCAGTACTTC.

In the case of this clonotype: The germline gene is not matched at one end of the junction; a read error may be the cause. V and J are TRBV7-4 and TRBJ1-2, with 9 positions matching TRBD1. The germline gives CDR1 SGHVT, CDR2 SQSDAQ. This CDR3 region has 14 residues. CDR3 sequence reads: CAGSVGTGIYGYTF. CDR3 bases: TGTGCCGGCAGCGTAGGGACAGGGATCTATGGCTACACCTTC.

This clonotype was counted a few times. The J gene is TRBJ2-1, the V gene TRBV20-1; 7 nucleotides align to TRBD1. Germline V gives CDR1 DFQATT, CDR2 SNEGSKA (reference sequence). V shed 6 bases and J 6 bases; nucleotides not matched to a gene: 11. The CDR3 is 14 amino acids. In nucleotides, the CDR3 is TGCAGTGCCTACGACAGGGTTTTTGGCAATGAGCAGTTCTTC. Translating gives CSAYDRVFGNEQFF.

The CDR3 sequence is CASSWGGQNEQYF. DNA for the CDR3: TGTGCCAGCAGTTGGGGAGGGCAGAACGAGCAGTACTTC. The rearrangement uses TRBV27 and TRBJ2-7; TRBD2 agrees at 7 bases. CDR3 length: 13 amino acids. J was trimmed by 5 bases and V by 4 bases; bases with no gene match: 5. CDR1 and CDR2 from the germline V gene are MNHEY and SMNVEV (reference sequence).

The chain recombines TRBV29-1 with TRBJ2-2, with no clear D. Per germline, CDR1 SQVTM and CDR2 ANQGSEA. The CDR3 length is 13 residues. V lost 4 bases and J lost 3, with 9 bases in between. As DNA, the CDR3 is TGCAGCGTTGGATCAATGGACACCGGGGAGCTGTTTTTT. Translation: CSVGSMDTGELFF.

About this clonotype itself: This may arise from a read error, as a much more abundant clone is one base away. The CDR3 nucleotides are TGTGCCAACCGCCTTGAGGGTCTCAATCAGCCCCAGCATTTT. Translating it yields CANRLEGLNQPQHF. The chain combines TRBV7-4 with TRBJ1-5, with no clear D. V lost 10 bases to trimming and J lost 3 bases, with 16 bases between them. Germline loops: CDR1 SGHVT, CDR2 SQSDAQ. This CDR3 has 14 residues.

This clonotype was seen a few times. The chain is built from TRBV6-2 or TRBV6-3 and TRBJ2-7, with D possibly matching TRBD1 (6 bases). Trimming took off 11 bases at V and 0 bases at J, with 11 bases between the two ends. The CDR3 has 12 residues. Per the germline V gene, CDR1 is MNHEY and CDR2 is SVGEGT. As DNA, the CDR3 is TGTGCCGTCCGGGACAACTCCTACGAGCAGTACGTC. Residues: CAVRDNSYEQYV.

Only a few counts were recorded for this clonotype. The gene calls are TRBV28 and TRBJ1-1; D gene uncertain. V gave up 5 bases and J gave up 4 bases, with 11 bases separating them. This CDR3 contains 13 residues. The germline V gene has CDR1 MDHEN and CDR2 SYDVKM. CDR3 in amino acids: CASSLDMVTEAFF. Written as DNA, the CDR3 is TGTGCCAGCAGTCTCGACATGGTCACTGAAGCTTTCTTT. The full variable domain, rest sourced from reference TRBV28 and TRBJ1-1, is DVKVTQSSRYLVKRTGEKVFLECVQDMDHENMFWYRQDPGLGLRLIYFSYDVKMKEKGDIPEGYSVSREKKERFSLILESASTNQTSMYLCASSLDMVTEAFFGQGTRLTVV.

The genes are TRBV7-9 and TRBJ2-7; D is unresolved. V lost 1 base and J lost 3, with 7 bases in between. Germline CDR1 is SEHNR and CDR2 is FQNEAQ (reference sequence). The CDR3 spans 13 residues. In DNA, the CDR3 is TGTGCCAGCAGCTTAGACGGAAACTACGAGCAGTACTTC. It specifies CASSLDGNYEQYF.

The chain is built from TRBV27 and TRBJ2-1; a possible D gene is TRBD1 (6 bases). The CDR3 sequence is 16 residues long. V lost 5 bases to trimming and J lost 4 bases, with 18 bases between them. The germline V gene encodes CDR1 MNHEY and CDR2 SMNVEV (reference sequence). The CDR3 DNA sequence: TGTGCCAGCAGTCTCCAATGGGGACAAATATACAATGAGCAGTTCTTC. Amino acids: CASSLQWGQIYNEQFF.

This clonotype has a count of ten or more. The chain combines TRBV7-6 with TRBJ2-1, with TRBD1 identical over 9 bases. The CDR3 runs 14 residues. CDR1 and CDR2 from the germline V gene are SGHVS and FNYEAQ. The junction had 4 bases not matched to a gene; V was cut back by 4 bases and J by 6 bases. The CDR3 region is CASSSRDRVNEQFF. The CDR3 bases are TGTGCCAGCAGCTCCCGGGACAGGGTCAATGAGCAGTTCTTC. Complete variable domain (other parts from reference TRBV7-6 and TRBJ2-1): GAGVSQSPRYKVTKRGQDVALRCDPISGHVSLYWYRQALGQGPEFLTYFNYEAQQDKSGLPNDRFSAERPEGSISTLTIQRTEQRDSAMYRCASSSRDRVNEQFFGPGTRLTVL.